This T cell receptor (beta chain) was identified during a study of blood T cell repertoires in COVID-19. In the study overall: COVID-19 samples collected from the United States, Italy and Spain covered acute and convalescent phases. PBMCs, B-cell-depleted T cells, or T cells provided the cDNA or gDNA that made up the material.

CDR1 MNHEY and CDR2 SMNVEV come from the germline V gene (reference sequence). The CDR3 is 13 amino acids. Losses at the gene ends were 6 bases for V and 6 bases for J; bases not matched to a gene: 7. This clone occurred a few times. In the original processing: Estimated nucleated cell counts came from reference gene primer amplification. Measured with immunoSEQ multiplex PCR; TCRdb has only the in-frame clones, and not every one. For V, J and clone size, that table is used; D and trimming come from the DNA. The sample carries 250,000 to 300,000 clones, around 81% recorded once. Material: peripheral blood. This sequence was found in a woman aged 55-70 years with active or convalescent COVID-19. This chain links TRBV27 with TRBJ2-7; TRBD1 aligns across 8 bases. The CDR3 reads CASRLGQGIEQYF. Written as DNA, the CDR3 is TGTGCCAGCAGACTTGGACAGGGAATCGAGCAGTACTTC.